These T cell receptor beta chains were read from a single sample in a study of T cell responses to AZD1222 COVID-19 vaccine. The protocol was immunoSEQ multiplex PCR, while the TCRdb copy is restricted to in-frame clones and leaves out a portion. The sample consists of roughly 110,000 clones, roughly 85% of them appearing once. The material was peripheral blood, obtained 28 days after the second AZD1222 dose. The receptors shown here come from an adult who received the AZD1222 COVID-19 vaccine. Each CDR3 is given with its conserved first and last residue. The order of the fields is CDR3 DNA, CDR3 protein, clone size, J gene, V gene, D gene. The D gene is left open where the match is weak. Not all rows give a size; the values are once, few, many and, for expanded clones, a class.

TGTGCCATCAGTAGCGACGGGGGCGCTAGCAATCAGCCCCAGCATTTT	CAISSDGGASNQPQHF	.	TRBJ1-5	TRBV10-3	.
TGTGCCAGCACCCAACCGGAATCCTACGAGCAGTACTTC	CASTQPESYEQYF	.	TRBJ2-7	TRBV2	.
TGTGCCAGTACGACAGGGGGCGATCCCCCTGGTTACTATGGCTACACCTTC	CASTTGGDPPGYYGYTF	once	TRBJ1-2	TRBV19	TRBD1
TGTGCCAGCAGTGAAAGGGCAGGGGGCACTGAAGCTTTCTTT	CASSERAGGTEAFF	.	TRBJ1-1	TRBV6-1	TRBD1
TGTGCCAGCAGCTTCTGGGGGCAGGGTGGCTATGGCTACACCTTC	CASSFWGQGGYGYTF	.	TRBJ1-2	TRBV5-4	.
TGTGCCAGCAGCCAGCTTGCGGGGGGGCACACCGGGGAGCTGTTTTTT	CASSQLAGGHTGELFF	.	TRBJ2-2	TRBV7-6	TRBD2
TGTGCCAGCAGCCTTGGGACGGTATATGGCTACACCTTC	CASSLGTVYGYTF	once	TRBJ1-2	TRBV3-1/TRBV3-2	.
TGTGCCAGCAGTGGGTTTGGTTCTAACTATGGCTACACCTTC	CASSGFGSNYGYTF	.	TRBJ1-2	TRBV2	.
TGCGCCAGCAGCTTGGTAGGAGCAACTAATGAAAAACTGTTTTTT	CASSLVGATNEKLFF	.	TRBJ1-4	TRBV5-1	.
TGCGCCAGCAGCCTCGGACAGGGACCTAATGAAAAACTGTTTTTT	CASSLGQGPNEKLFF	.	TRBJ1-4	TRBV10-1	TRBD1
TGTGCCAGCAGTCGACTTGAGGGGACAGGGCAGCCCCAGCATTTT	CASSRLEGTGQPQHF	.	TRBJ1-5	TRBV2	TRBD1
TGCAGCGTTGGAAACACCGGGGAGCTGTTTTTT	CSVGNTGELFF	once	TRBJ2-2	TRBV29-1	.
TGTGCCAGCAGCCCGGCGCCTAATCAGCCCCAGCATTTT	CASSPAPNQPQHF	once	TRBJ1-5	TRBV2	.
TGTGCCAGCAGACCTACAGGGGGCAGGGAGACCCAGTACTTC	CASRPTGGRETQYF	.	TRBJ2-5	TRBV6-5	TRBD1
TGTGCCAGCAGTTACTCGCCCAGGGGCACCTACAATGAGCAGTTCTTC	CASSYSPRGTYNEQFF	.	TRBJ2-1	TRBV6-5	.
TGTGCCAGTAGTGTTATACCCGGACTAGCGGCACTTAGCTCCTACAATGAGCAGTTCTTC	CASSVIPGLAALSSYNEQFF	.	TRBJ2-1	TRBV19	TRBD2
TGTGCCAGCACCCGAAGGCCCGGGGAGCTGTTTTTT	CASTRRPGELFF	.	TRBJ2-2	TRBV12-3/TRBV12-4	.
TGTGCCAGCACCCTAGGAGGAATGCGGGGGGCCGCCGGGGAGCTGTTTTTT	CASTLGGMRGAAGELFF	.	TRBJ2-2	TRBV28	TRBD2
TGTGCCAGTAGCTTCACAAACACTGAAGCTTTCTTT	CASSFTNTEAFF	.	TRBJ1-1	TRBV19	.
TGTGCCAGCAGCCCGGGACTAGCGGGGGTGTTTGGTGAGCAGTTCTTC	CASSPGLAGVFGEQFF	.	TRBJ2-1	TRBV3-1/TRBV3-2	TRBD2
TGTGCCTGGAGATTCTCTTCGTCCAATGAGCAGTTCTTC	CAWRFSSSNEQFF	few	TRBJ2-1	TRBV30	.
TGTGCCCACGGTCGGAGCTACAATGAGCAGTTCTTC	CAHGRSYNEQFF	.	TRBJ2-1	TRBV30	.
TGTGCCAGCAGCCCCCTTCGTATGGGACTAGCCGTGTCCGGGGAGCTGTTTTTT	CASSPLRMGLAVSGELFF	.	TRBJ2-2	TRBV7-2	TRBD2
TGTGCCAGCAGCAAAACAGGCACTCCAATTAATGAAAAACTGTTTTTT	CASSKTGTPINEKLFF	.	TRBJ1-4	TRBV4-2	.
TGTGCCACCCGAGGGGGGAAAGTGGAGCAGTACTTC	CATRGGKVEQYF	.	TRBJ2-7	TRBV27	.
TGTGCCAGCAGTGACAAGGGACAGGGCCACAAACGGGATTCTGATAGCAATCAGCCCCAGCATTTT	CASSDKGQGHKRDSDSNQPQHF	.	TRBJ1-5	TRBV6-4	TRBD1